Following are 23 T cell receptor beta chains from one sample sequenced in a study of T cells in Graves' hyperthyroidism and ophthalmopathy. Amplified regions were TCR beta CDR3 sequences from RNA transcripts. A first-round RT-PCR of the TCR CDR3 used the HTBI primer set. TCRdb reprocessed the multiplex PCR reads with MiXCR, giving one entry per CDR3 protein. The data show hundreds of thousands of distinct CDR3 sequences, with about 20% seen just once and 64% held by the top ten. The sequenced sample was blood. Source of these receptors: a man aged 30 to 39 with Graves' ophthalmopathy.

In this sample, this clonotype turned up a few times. The chain's CDR3 is CASSYSSLNQPQHF. The DNA for the CDR3 is TGTGCCAGCAGTTACTCGTCCCTCAATCAGCCCCAGCATTTT. V gene TRBV6-5 combines with J gene TRBJ1-5; D uncertain. This CDR3 comprises 14 residues. The germline CDR1 and CDR2 sequences are MNHEY and SVGAGI. V lost 0 bases to trimming and J lost 3 bases, with 6 bases between them.

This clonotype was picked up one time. CDR3 loop: CASSILRQALGNTIYF. In nucleotides, the CDR3 is TGTGCCAGTAGTATCCTCCGACAGGCCTTGGGAAACACCATATATTTT. The chain couples TRBV19 to TRBJ1-3; possible D gene TRBD1, 6 bases. Trimming removed 3 bases at V and 4 bases at J, with 16 bases between. The CDR3 consists of 16 residues. CDR1 is LNHDA, CDR2 SQIVND, per germline (reference sequence).

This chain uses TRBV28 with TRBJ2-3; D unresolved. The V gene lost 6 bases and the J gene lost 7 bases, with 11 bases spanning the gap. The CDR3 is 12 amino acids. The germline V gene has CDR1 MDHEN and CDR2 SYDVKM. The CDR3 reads CASRAQSNTQYF. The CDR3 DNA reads TGTGCCAGCAGGGCTCAGTCAAATACGCAGTATTTT.

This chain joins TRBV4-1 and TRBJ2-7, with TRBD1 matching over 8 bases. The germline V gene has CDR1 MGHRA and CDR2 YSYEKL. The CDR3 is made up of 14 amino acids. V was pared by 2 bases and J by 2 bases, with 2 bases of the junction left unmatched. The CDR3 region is CASSQRTGPYEQYV. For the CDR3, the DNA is TGCGCCAGCAGCCAACGGACAGGGCCCTACGAGCAGTACGTC.

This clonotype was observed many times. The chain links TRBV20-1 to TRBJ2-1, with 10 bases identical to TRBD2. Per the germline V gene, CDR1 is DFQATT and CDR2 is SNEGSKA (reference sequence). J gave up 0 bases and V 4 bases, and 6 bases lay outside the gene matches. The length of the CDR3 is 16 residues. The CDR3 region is CSAKPTSGDSYNEQFF. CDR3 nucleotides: TGCAGTGCTAAACCAACTAGCGGGGACTCCTACAATGAGCAGTTCTTC.

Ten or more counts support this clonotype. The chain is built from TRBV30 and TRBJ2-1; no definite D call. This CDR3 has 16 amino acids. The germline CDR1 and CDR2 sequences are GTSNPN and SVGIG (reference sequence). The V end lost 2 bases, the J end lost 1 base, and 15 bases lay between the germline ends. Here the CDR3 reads CAWSRLVGPSYNEQFF. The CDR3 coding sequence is TGTGCCTGGAGTCGCCTTGTTGGCCCATCCTACAATGAGCAGTTCTTC. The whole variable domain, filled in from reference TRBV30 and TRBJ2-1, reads SQTIHQWPATLVQPVGSPLSLECTVEGTSNPNLYWYRQAAGRGLQLLFYSVGIGQISSEVPQNLSASRPQDRQFILSSKKLLLSDSGFYLCAWSRLVGPSYNEQFFGPGTRLTVL.

CDR3 bases: TGTGCCATCAGTGGGGGACTAGCGGGAGAAGTCCACGAGCAGTACTTC. It yields the protein CAISGGLAGEVHEQYF. V usage is TRBV10-3 and J usage is TRBJ2-7, with 14 bases fitting TRBD2. The CDR3 sequence is 16 residues long. V shed 4 bases, J shed 5 bases, and the junction held 7 bases outside the gene matches. The V gene's germline CDR1 is ENHRY and CDR2 SYGVKD.

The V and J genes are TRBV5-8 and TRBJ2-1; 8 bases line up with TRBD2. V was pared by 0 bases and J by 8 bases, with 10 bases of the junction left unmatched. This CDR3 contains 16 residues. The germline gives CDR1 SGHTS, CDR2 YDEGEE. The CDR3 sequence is CASSLGGWTSIYEQFF. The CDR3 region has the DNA TGTGCCAGCAGCTTGGGTGGTTGGACTAGCATCTATGAGCAGTTCTTC.

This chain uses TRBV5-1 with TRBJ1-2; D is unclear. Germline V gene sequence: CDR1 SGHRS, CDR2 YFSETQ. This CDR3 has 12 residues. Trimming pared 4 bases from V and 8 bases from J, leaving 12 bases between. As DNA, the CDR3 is TGCGCCAGCAGCCCCGAAGCAGGAGGCTACACCTTC. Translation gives CASSPEAGGYTF.

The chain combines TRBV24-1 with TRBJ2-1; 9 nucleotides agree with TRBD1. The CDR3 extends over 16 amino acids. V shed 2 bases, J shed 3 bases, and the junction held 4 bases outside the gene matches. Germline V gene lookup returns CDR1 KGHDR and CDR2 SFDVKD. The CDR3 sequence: CATSDYDRGGYNEQFF. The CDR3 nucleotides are TGTGCCACCAGTGATTACGACAGGGGGGGCTACAATGAGCAGTTCTTC.

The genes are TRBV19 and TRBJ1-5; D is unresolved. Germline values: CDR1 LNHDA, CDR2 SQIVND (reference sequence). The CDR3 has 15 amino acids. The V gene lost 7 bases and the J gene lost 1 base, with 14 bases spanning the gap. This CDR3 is CASIPEGLSNQPQHF. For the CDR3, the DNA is TGTGCCAGTATTCCTGAGGGTCTCAGCAATCAGCCCCAGCATTTT.

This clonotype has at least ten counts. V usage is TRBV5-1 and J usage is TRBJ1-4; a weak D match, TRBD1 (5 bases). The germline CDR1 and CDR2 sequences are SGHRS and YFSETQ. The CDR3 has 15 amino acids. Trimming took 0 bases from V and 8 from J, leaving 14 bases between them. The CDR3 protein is CASSLVAGSREKLFF. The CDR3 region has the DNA TGCGCCAGCAGCTTGGTTGCAGGGAGTAGGGAAAAACTGTTTTTT.

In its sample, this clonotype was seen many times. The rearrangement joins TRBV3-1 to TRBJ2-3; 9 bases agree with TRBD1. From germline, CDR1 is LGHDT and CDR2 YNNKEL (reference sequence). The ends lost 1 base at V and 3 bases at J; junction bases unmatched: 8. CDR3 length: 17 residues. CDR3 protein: CASSQVADRGGTDTQYF. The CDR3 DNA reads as TGTGCCAGCAGCCAAGTTGCGGACAGGGGAGGTACAGATACGCAGTATTTT.

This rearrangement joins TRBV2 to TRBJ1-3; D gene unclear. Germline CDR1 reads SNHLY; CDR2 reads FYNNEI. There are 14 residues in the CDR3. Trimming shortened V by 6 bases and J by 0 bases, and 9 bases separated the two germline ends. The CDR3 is CASRETSSGNTIYF. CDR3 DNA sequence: TGTGCCAGCAGGGAGACCAGCTCTGGAAACACCATATATTTT.

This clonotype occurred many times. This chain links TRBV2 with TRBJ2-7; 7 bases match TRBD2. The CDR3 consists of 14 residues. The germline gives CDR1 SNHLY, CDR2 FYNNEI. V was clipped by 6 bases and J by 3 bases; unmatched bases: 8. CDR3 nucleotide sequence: TGTGCCAGCAGGTTAAGCGGGGCACACTACGAGCAGTACTTC. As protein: CASRLSGAHYEQYF.

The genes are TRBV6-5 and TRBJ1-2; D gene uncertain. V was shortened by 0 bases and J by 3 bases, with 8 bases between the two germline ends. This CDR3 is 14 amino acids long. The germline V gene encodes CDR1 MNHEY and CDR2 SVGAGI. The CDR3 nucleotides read TGTGCCAGCAGTTACTCGTCCCCGTACTATGGCTACACCTTC. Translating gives CASSYSSPYYGYTF.

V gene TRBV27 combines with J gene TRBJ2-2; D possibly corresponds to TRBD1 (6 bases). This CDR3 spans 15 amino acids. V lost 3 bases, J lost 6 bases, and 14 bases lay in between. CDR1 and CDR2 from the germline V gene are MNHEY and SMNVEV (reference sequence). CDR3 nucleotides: TGTGCCAGCAGTTTTTCCAGGGGAGTATCCGGGGAGCTGTTTTTT. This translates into CASSFSRGVSGELFF.

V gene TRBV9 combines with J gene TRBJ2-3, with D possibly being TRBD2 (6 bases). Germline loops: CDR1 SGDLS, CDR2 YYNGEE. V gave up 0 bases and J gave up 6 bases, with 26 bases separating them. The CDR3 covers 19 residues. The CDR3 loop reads CASSVGEPSLAGGYDTQYF. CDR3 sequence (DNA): TGTGCCAGCAGCGTAGGAGAGCCCTCTTTAGCCGGGGGTTACGATACGCAGTATTTT.

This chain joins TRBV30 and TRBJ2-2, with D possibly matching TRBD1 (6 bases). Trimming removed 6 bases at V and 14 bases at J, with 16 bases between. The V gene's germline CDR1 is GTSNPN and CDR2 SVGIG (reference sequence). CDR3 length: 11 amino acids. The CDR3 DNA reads TGTGCCTGTAAAGAACAGGGCGCTCTGTTTTTT. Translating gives CACKEQGALFF.

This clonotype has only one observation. In DNA form, the CDR3 reads TGTGCCAGTAGTAGGGGACAGTTGACACACAATGAGCAGTTCTTC. Protein product: CASSRGQLTHNEQFF. This sequence joins TRBV19 and TRBJ2-1, with 7 bases fitting TRBD1. CDR1 is LNHDA, CDR2 SQIVND, per germline (reference sequence). With 4 bases clipped from V and 5 bases from J, the junction kept 8 bases outside the gene matches. The CDR3 is 15 residues long.

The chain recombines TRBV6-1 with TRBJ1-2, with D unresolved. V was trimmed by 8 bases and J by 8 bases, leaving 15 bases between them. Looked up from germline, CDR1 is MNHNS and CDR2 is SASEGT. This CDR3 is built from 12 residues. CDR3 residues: CASEVGVGGYTF. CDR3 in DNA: TGTGCCAGCGAGGTAGGAGTTGGGGGCTACACCTTC.

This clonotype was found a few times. The CDR3 nucleotides are TGTGCCAGCTCAGGGGGCACCGGGGAGCTGTTTTTT. It is translated as CASSGGTGELFF. The chain is built from TRBV7-9 and TRBJ2-2, with 7 bases that match TRBD1. Germline loops: CDR1 SEHNR, CDR2 FQNEAQ (reference sequence). This CDR3 spans 12 amino acids. V lost 8 bases to trimming and J lost 4 bases; unmatched junction nucleotides: 1.

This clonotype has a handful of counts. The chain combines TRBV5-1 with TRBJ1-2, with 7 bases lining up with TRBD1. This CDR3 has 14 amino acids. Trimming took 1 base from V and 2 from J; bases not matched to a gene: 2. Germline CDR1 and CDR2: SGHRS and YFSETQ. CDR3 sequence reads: CASSLLQGNYGYTF. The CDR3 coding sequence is TGCGCCAGCAGCTTGTTACAGGGGAACTATGGCTACACCTTC.